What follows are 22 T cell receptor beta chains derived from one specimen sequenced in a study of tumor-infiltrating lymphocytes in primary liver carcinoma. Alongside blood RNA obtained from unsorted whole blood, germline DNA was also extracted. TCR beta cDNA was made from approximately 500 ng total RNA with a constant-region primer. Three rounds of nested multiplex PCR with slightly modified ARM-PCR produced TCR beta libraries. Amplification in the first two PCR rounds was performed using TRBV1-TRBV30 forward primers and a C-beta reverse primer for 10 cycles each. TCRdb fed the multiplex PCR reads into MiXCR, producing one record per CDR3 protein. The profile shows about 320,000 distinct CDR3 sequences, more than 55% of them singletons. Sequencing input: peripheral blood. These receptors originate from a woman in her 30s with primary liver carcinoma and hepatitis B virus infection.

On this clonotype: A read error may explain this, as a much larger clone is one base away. In DNA, the CDR3 is TGTGCCAGCAGACTAGCGGGACAAGAGGCCCAGTACTTC. This translates into CASRLAGQEAQYF. This chain uses TRBV12-3 or TRBV12-4 with TRBJ2-5; 10 positions agree with TRBD2. This CDR3 comprises 13 residues.

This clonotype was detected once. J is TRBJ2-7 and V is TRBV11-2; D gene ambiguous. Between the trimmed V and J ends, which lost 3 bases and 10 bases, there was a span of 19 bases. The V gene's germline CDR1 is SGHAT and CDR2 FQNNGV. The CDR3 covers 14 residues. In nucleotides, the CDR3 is TGTGCCAGCAGCTTCGCCCAGCCGGCGAAAGACCAGTACTTC. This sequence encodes CASSFAQPAKDQYF. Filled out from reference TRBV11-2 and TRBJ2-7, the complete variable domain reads EAGVAQSPRYKIIEKRQSVAFWCNPISGHATLYWYQQILGQGPKLLIQFQNNGVVDDSQLPKDRFSAERLKGVDSTLKIQPAKLEDSAVYLCASSFAQPAKDQYFGPGTRLTVT.

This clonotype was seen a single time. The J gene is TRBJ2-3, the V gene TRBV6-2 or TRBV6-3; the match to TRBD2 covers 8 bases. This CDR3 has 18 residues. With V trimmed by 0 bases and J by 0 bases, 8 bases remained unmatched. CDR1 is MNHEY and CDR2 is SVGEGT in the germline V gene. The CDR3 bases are TGTGCCAGCAGTTACTCGGCTATGGCTAGCGGGAGCACAGATACGCAGTATTTT. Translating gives CASSYSAMASGSTDTQYF.

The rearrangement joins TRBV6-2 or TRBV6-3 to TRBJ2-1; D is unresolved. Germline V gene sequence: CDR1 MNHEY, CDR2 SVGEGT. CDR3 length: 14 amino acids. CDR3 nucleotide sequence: TGTGTCAACACTCCGCCTTCCAGCTACAATGAGCAGTTCTTC. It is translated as CVNTPPSSYNEQFF.

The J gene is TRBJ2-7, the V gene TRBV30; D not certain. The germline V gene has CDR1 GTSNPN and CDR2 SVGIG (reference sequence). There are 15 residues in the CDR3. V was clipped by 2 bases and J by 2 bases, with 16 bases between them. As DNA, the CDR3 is TGTGCCTGGAGTCCGATACCACGTCCCCCCTACGAGCAGTACTTC. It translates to CAWSPIPRPPYEQYF.

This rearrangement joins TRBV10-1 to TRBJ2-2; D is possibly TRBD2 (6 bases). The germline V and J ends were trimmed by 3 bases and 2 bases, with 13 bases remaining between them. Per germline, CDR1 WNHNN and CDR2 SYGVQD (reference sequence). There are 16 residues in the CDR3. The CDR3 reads CASSEIGGTNTGELFF. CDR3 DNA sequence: TGCGCCAGCAGTGAAATTGGCGGGACCAACACCGGGGAGCTGTTTTTT.

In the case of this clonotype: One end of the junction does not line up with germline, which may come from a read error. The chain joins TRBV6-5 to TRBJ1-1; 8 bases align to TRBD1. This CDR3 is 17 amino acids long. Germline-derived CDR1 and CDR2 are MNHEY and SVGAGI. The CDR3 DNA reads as TGTGCCAGCAGTCTCACTTCAGGGGGCTACTCAAACACTGAAACTTTCTTT. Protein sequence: CASSLTSGGYSNTETFF.

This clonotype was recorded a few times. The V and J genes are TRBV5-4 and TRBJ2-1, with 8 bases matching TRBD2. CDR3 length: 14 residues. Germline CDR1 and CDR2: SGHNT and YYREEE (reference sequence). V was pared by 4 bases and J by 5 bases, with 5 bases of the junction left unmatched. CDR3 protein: CASSREGPHNEQFF. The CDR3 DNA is TGTGCCAGCAGCCGGGAGGGCCCGCACAATGAGCAGTTCTTC.

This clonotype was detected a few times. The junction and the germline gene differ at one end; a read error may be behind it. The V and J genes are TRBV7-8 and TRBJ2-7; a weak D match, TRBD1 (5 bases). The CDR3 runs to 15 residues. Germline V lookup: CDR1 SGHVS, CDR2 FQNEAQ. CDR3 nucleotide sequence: TGTGCCAGCAGCTTAACCGACAGCTCCTGGGTAAAAGTAAACTTC. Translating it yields CASSLTDSSWVKVNF.

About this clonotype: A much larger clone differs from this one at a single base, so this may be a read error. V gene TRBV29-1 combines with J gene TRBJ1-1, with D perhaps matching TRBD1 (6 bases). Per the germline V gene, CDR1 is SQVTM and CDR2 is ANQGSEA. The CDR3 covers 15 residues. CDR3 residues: CNVVNLQGLNTEAFF. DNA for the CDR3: TGCAACGTTGTTAACTTACAGGGACTGAACACTGAAGCTTTCTTT.

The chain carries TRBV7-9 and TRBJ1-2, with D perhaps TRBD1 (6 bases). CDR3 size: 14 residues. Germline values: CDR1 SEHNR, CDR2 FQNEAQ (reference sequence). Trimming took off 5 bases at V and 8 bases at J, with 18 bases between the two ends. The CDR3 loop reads CASSPQGMTRGYTF. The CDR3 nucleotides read TGTGCCAGCAGCCCACAGGGAATGACGAGAGGCTACACCTTC.

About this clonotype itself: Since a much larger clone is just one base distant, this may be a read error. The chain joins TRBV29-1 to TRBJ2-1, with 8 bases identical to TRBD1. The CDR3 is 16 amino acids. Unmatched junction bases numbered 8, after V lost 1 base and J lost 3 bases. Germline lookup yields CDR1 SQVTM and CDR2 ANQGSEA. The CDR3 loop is CSVEAWDRHYYNEQFF. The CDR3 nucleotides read TGCAGCGTTGAAGCCTGGGACAGGCATTACTACAATGAGCAGTTCTTC.

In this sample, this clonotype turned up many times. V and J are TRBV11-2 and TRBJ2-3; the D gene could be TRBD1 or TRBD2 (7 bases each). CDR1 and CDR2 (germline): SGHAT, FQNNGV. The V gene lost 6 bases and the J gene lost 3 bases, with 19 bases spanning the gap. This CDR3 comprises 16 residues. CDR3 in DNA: TGTGCCAGCAGACACCCGGGGAGGGGGCGGACAGATACGCAGTATTTT. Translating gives CASRHPGRGRTDTQYF.

CDR3 region: CVTEGDDQPQHF. The CDR3 coding sequence is TGTGTCACCGAAGGGGACGATCAGCCCCAGCATTTT. V is TRBV10-3 and J is TRBJ1-5, with D possibly TRBD1 on 5 matching bases. The CDR3 contains 12 residues. Germline V gene sequence: CDR1 ENHRY, CDR2 SYGVKD.

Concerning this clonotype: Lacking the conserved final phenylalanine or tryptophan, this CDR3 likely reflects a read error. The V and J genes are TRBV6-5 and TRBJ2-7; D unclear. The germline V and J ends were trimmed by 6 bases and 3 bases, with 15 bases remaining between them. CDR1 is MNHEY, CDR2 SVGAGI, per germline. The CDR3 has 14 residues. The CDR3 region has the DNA TGTGCCAGCAGCCCCCGGACCGCGGACTACGAGCAGTACTTA. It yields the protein CASSPRTADYEQYL.

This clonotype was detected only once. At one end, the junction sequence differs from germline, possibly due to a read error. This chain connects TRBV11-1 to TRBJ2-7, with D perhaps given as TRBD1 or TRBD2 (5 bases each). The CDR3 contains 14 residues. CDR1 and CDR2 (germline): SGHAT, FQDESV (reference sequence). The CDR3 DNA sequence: TGTGCCAGCAGCTTAATTACTGGGACCTACGATCAGTACTTC. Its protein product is CASSLITGTYDQYF.

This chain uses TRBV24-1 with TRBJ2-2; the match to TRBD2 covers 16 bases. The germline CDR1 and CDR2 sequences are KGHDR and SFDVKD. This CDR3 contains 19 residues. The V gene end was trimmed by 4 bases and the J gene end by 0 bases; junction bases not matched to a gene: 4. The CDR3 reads CATSDPGLAGGPNTGELFF. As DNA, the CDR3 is TGTGCCACCAGTGACCCGGGACTAGCGGGAGGGCCGAACACCGGGGAGCTGTTTTTT.

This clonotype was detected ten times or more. CDR3 residues: CASGLVRGYTDTQYF. The CDR3 DNA is TGTGCTAGTGGTTTGGTACGAGGATACACAGATACGCAGTATTTT. The V gene is TRBV12-5, the J gene TRBJ2-3; D call uncertain. Germline V gene lookup returns CDR1 LGHNT and CDR2 FRNRAP. The germline V and J ends were trimmed by 0 bases and 2 bases, with 9 bases remaining between them. CDR3 size: 15 residues.

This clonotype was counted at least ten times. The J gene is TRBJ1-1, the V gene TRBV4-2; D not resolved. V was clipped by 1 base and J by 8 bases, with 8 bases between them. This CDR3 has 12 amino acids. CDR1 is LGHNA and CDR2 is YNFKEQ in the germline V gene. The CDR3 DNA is TGTGCCAGCAGCCAAGGGGTTTCCGAAGCTTTCTTT. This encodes CASSQGVSEAFF.

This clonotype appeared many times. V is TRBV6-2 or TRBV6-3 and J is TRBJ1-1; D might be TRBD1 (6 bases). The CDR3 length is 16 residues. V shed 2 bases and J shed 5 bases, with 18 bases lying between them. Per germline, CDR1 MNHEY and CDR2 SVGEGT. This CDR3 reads CASSYETGVGKTEAFF. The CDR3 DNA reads TGTGCCAGCAGTTACGAGACAGGCGTTGGGAAGACTGAAGCTTTCTTT.

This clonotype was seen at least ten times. CDR3 amino acids: CSVKEGARMGYTF. The CDR3 DNA is TGCAGCGTCAAAGAAGGGGCGCGGATGGGCTACACCTTC. The chain is built from TRBV29-1 and TRBJ1-2, with a possible D match to TRBD1 (5 bases). This CDR3 has 13 amino acids. Germline-derived CDR1 and CDR2 are SQVTM and ANQGSEA. Trimming shortened V by 6 bases and J by 8 bases, and 19 bases separated the two germline ends. Filled out from reference TRBV29-1 and TRBJ1-2, the complete variable domain reads SAVISQKPSRDICQRGTSLTIQCQVDSQVTMMFWYRQQPGQSLTLIATANQGSEATYESGFVIDKFPISRPNLTFSTLTVSNMSPEDSSIYLCSVKEGARMGYTFGSGTRLTVV.

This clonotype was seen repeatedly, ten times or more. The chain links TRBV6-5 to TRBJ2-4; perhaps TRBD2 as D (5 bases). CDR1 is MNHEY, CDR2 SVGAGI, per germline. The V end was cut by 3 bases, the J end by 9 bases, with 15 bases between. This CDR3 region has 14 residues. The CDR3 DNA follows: TGTGCCAGCAGTTATTCGACCTTTGGAGGCATTCAGTACTTC. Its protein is CASSYSTFGGIQYF.